This TCR beta chain was observed in a study of cytomegalovirus exposure and HLA in healthy donors. Study observations and caveats: Subsequent analysis showed first-cohort TCR clusters tending to co-occur in some 110 validation repertoires. Cytomegalovirus-associated TCR beta chains were listed, numbering over 150.

About this clone: Its target is unknown.

Germline V lookup: CDR1 GTSNPN, CDR2 SVGIG (reference sequence). V lost 1 base to trimming and J lost 1 base, with 8 bases between them. The length of the CDR3 is 14 residues. Sequencing used immunoSEQ multiplex PCR; TCRdb keeps in-frame clones, though not all of them. The sample lists fewer than 250,000 clones; 65% to 85% were seen once. This TCR was recovered from a woman aged 30 to 39 in good health and CMV-seropositive. The J gene is TRBJ2-1, the V gene TRBV30; D gene ambiguous. The sequenced sample was PBMCs. The CDR3 here is CAWSDQVSYNEQFF. CDR3 nucleotide sequence: TGTGCCTGGAGTGATCAGGTATCCTACAATGAGCAGTTCTTC.